A single sample is the source of the 4 T cell receptor beta chains below, sequenced in a study of cytomegalovirus exposure and HLA in healthy donors. PCR involved 60 Vbeta and 13 Jbeta primers. Sequenced by immunoSEQ multiplex PCR; TCRdb stores in-frame clones only, minus some. This table holds 180,000 or so clones, 80% to 90% found once. Specimen: PBMCs. The receptors come from a young woman in good health and CMV-seronegative.

The chain joins TRBV7-2 to TRBJ2-7, with 9 bases lining up with TRBD1. Germline CDR1 and CDR2: SGHTA and FQGNSA. The V and J ends lost 5 bases and 3 bases, in that order; junction bases with no gene match: 8. This CDR3 spans 15 amino acids. The CDR3 nucleotides are TGTGCCAGCAGCAACCCGGGACAGGGATTCTACGAGCAGTACTTC. It translates to CASSNPGQGFYEQYF.

The chain combines TRBV7-3 with TRBJ2-5; a weak D match, TRBD1 (7 bases). The CDR3 has 14 residues. Trimming pared 5 bases from V and 12 bases from J, leaving 22 bases between. The V gene's germline CDR1 is SGHTA and CDR2 FQGTGA. CDR3 sequence (DNA): TGTGCCAGCAGCCCTTTACCAGGGGGAGGCTGGAAGTACTTC. Encoded protein: CASSPLPGGGWKYF.

V gene TRBV4-3 combines with J gene TRBJ2-2, with 9 bases fitting TRBD1. The ends lost 4 bases at V and 0 bases at J; junction bases unmatched: 3. The germline CDR1 and CDR2 sequences are LGHNA and YSLEER. CDR3 length: 16 amino acids. The CDR3 DNA reads as TGCGCCAGCAGCCGAGACAGGGGGGCGAACACCGGGGAGCTGTTTTTT. Protein product: CASSRDRGANTGELFF.

V gene TRBV6-4 combines with J gene TRBJ2-1, with TRBD1 matching over 9 bases. J was trimmed by 6 bases and V by 8 bases; bases with no gene match: 11. Per germline, CDR1 MRHNA and CDR2 SNTAGT. The CDR3 is 15 residues long. The CDR3 sequence is CASATGTGTSNEQFF. The CDR3 DNA reads TGTGCCAGCGCGACCGGGACAGGGACATCCAATGAGCAGTTCTTC.